Following are 27 T cell receptor beta chains from one sample sequenced in a study of identical twins. Each CDR3 protein gets one entry after TCRdb re-called the 5' RACE reads with MiXCR. Found here are 400,000 to 500,000 distinct CDR3 sequences, roughly 20% of them singletons; the top ten hold 9% to 15%. What was sequenced was naive T cells sorted from blood. The receptors here all came from a man aged 50-59 years in good health.

There are many counts of this clonotype. The CDR3 loop is CASSLVEGEAFF. For the CDR3, the DNA is TGTGCCAGCAGCTTGGTGGAGGGTGAAGCTTTCTTT. The chain has TRBV5-5 and TRBJ1-1; D call uncertain. V was trimmed by 0 bases and J by 7 bases, leaving 7 bases between them. The CDR3 is made up of 12 amino acids. The germline CDR1 and CDR2 sequences are SGHKS and YYEKEE (reference sequence).

This clonotype was counted many times. V is TRBV7-2 and J is TRBJ2-2; 9 nucleotides agree with TRBD2. The CDR3 is 14 residues long. The germline V gene encodes CDR1 SGHTA and CDR2 FQGNSA. Losses at the gene ends were 7 bases for V and 13 bases for J; bases not matched to a gene: 13. Here the CDR3 DNA reads TGTGCCAGCACCTACCCCTCCCTAGCGGGGTGGCTGTTTTTT. This gives the protein CASTYPSLAGWLFF.

This clonotype was recorded a few times. V gene TRBV4-2 combines with J gene TRBJ2-7, with TRBD2 matching 9 bases. The J segment lost 2 bases and the V segment lost 2 bases, leaving 7 bases of the junction unmatched. CDR3 length: 16 amino acids. Germline CDR1 is LGHNA and CDR2 is YNFKEQ. The CDR3 nucleotides are TGTGCCAGCAGCCAACGGGAACCTAGCGGGGCCTACGAGCAGTACTTC. Translating gives CASSQREPSGAYEQYF.

Many counts were recorded for this clonotype. V is TRBV11-2 and J is TRBJ2-6; maybe TRBD1 (5 bases). V lost 1 base to trimming and J lost 2 bases, with 6 bases between them. Looked up from germline, CDR1 is SGHAT and CDR2 is FQNNGV. The CDR3 contains 15 residues. CDR3 amino acids: CASSLVRAGANVLTF. In DNA, the CDR3 is TGTGCCAGCAGCTTAGTCAGGGCTGGGGCCAACGTCCTGACTTTC.

The chain uses TRBV5-1 and TRBJ2-5; D tentatively reads TRBD1 or TRBD2 (5 bases each). The CDR3 runs 14 residues. In germline, CDR1 is SGHRS, CDR2 YFSETQ. Trimming cost V 4 bases and J 1 base, with 11 bases left between them. CDR3 in DNA: TGCGCCAGCAGCATCCGGGACCTCCAAGAGACCCAGTACTTC. Translating it yields CASSIRDLQETQYF.

This chain connects TRBV7-9 to TRBJ1-2; no definite D call. V lost 5 bases and J lost 0, with 13 bases in between. The germline V gene encodes CDR1 SEHNR and CDR2 FQNEAQ (reference sequence). The CDR3 has 15 amino acids. The CDR3 coding sequence is TGTGCCAGCAGCGTTATATCCGGGACTAACTATGGCTACACCTTC. Protein: CASSVISGTNYGYTF.

The chain uses TRBV20-1 and TRBJ2-7; maybe TRBD1 (5 bases). With 6 bases removed from V and 1 base from J, the gap between germline ends came to 10 bases. The CDR3 spans 12 residues. CDR1 is DFQATT and CDR2 is SNEGSKA in the germline V gene (reference sequence). In DNA form, the CDR3 reads TGCAGTGCCTTGACAGATTCCTACGAGCAGTACTTC. Its translation is CSALTDSYEQYF.

This clonotype was observed many times. The V gene is TRBV6-1, the J gene TRBJ2-1; 13 nucleotides line up with TRBD2. Germline CDR1 reads MNHNS; CDR2 reads SASEGT. The CDR3 totals 16 residues. With 6 bases clipped from V and 2 bases from J, the junction kept 4 bases outside the gene matches. In nucleotides, the CDR3 is TGTGCCAGCAGACCACTAGCGGGGGGGACCTACAATGAGCAGTTCTTC. This translates into CASRPLAGGTYNEQFF.

The chain employs TRBV6-1 and TRBJ2-3; a weak D match, TRBD2 (7 bases). CDR1 MNHNS and CDR2 SASEGT come from the germline V gene. This CDR3 has 14 residues. Deletions cut 0 bases from V and 5 bases from J, with 9 bases between. The CDR3 DNA follows: TGTGCCAGCAGTGAAGCGGGGGGGCTAGATACGCAGTATTTT. Protein: CASSEAGGLDTQYF.

This clonotype has just a few counts. J is TRBJ2-3 and V is TRBV12-3 or TRBV12-4; tentatively, D is TRBD1 (6 bases). The CDR3 has 15 residues. V was cut by 3 bases and J by 6 bases, with 16 bases left in between. The CDR3: CASSFTGWHGDTQYF. CDR3 coding DNA: TGTGCCAGCAGTTTTACAGGGTGGCACGGGGATACGCAGTATTTT.

This chain links TRBV4-1 with TRBJ2-7; TRBD2 is a possible D gene (6 bases). CDR3 length equals 13 residues. V was cut by 4 bases and J by 4 bases, with 11 bases left in between. The germline V gene encodes CDR1 MGHRA and CDR2 YSYEKL. CDR3 residues: CASSRPGVYEQYF. The CDR3 DNA sequence: TGCGCCAGCAGCCGCCCGGGGGTTTACGAGCAGTACTTC.

This rearrangement joins TRBV10-3 to TRBJ2-5; no clear D gene. Germline V gene data show CDR1 as ENHRY and CDR2 as SYGVKD. V was pared by 4 bases and J by 5 bases, with 14 bases between. The CDR3 is 14 amino acids. For the CDR3, the DNA is TGTGCCATCAGTGCGGACGGCCCCAAGGAGACCCAGTACTTC. Protein: CAISADGPKETQYF.

This clonotype has a handful of counts. The gene calls are TRBV7-9 and TRBJ2-2; D is unresolved. The germline V gene encodes CDR1 SEHNR and CDR2 FQNEAQ (reference sequence). CDR3 size: 13 residues. The V and J ends lost 3 bases and 7 bases respectively, with 9 bases between them. This CDR3 is CASSFRIGGELFF. As DNA, the CDR3 is TGTGCCAGCAGCTTTAGGATTGGCGGGGAGCTGTTTTTT.

This clonotype has ten or more counts. The chain employs TRBV30 and TRBJ1-5, with D maybe TRBD1 (5 bases). V lost 3 bases to trimming and J lost 11 bases, with 14 bases between them. Germline V gives CDR1 GTSNPN, CDR2 SVGIG (reference sequence). The CDR3 runs to 12 residues. DNA of the CDR3: TGTGCCTGGAGGCAGGGAAATTTGGCCCAGCATTTT. Translation: CAWRQGNLAQHF.

The chain joins TRBV27 to TRBJ2-2, with TRBD1 matching over 8 bases. Germline CDR1 and CDR2: MNHEY and SMNVEV (reference sequence). CDR3 length: 16 residues. V shed 4 bases, J shed 1 base, and the junction held 5 bases outside the gene matches. This chain's CDR3 is CASSSLTGVNTGELFF. The DNA for the CDR3 is TGTGCCAGCAGTTCCCTGACAGGGGTGAACACCGGGGAGCTGTTTTTT.

This clonotype turned up a few times. The chain carries TRBV10-3 and TRBJ2-1; 14 positions match TRBD2. Germline trimming cut 6 bases from V and 5 bases from J; bases unmatched to any gene: 6. CDR3 length equals 16 residues. Germline assignment: CDR1 ENHRY and CDR2 SYGVKD. CDR3 DNA: TGTGCCATCAGCAAGACTAGCGGGGGGGCCCACAATGAGCAGTTCTTC. Amino acids: CAISKTSGGAHNEQFF.

The V and J genes are TRBV19 and TRBJ1-1; no reliable D call. Trimming stripped 1 base from V and 0 bases from J, with 6 bases between. The CDR3 consists of 14 residues. From germline, CDR1 is LNHDA and CDR2 SQIVND (reference sequence). The CDR3 region is CASSIGILNTEAFF. CDR3 in DNA: TGTGCCAGTAGTATAGGGATTCTGAACACTGAAGCTTTCTTT.

This clonotype occurred a few times. The CDR3 reads CASSLRDSYGYTF. CDR3 DNA sequence: TGCGCCAGCAGCCTAAGGGACAGCTATGGCTACACCTTC. This chain uses TRBV4-3 with TRBJ1-2, with 7 bases matching TRBD1. The V gene end was trimmed by 4 bases and the J gene end by 4 bases; junction bases not matched to a gene: 3. CDR3 length: 13 amino acids. From germline, CDR1 is LGHNA and CDR2 YSLEER.

This clonotype has a handful of counts. The CDR3, as DNA: TGCAGTGCTAGAAGGTTAAAGGGGACTATTACTAACTATGGCTACACCTTC. Its protein product is CSARRLKGTITNYGYTF. This rearrangement joins TRBV20-1 to TRBJ1-2, with D possibly being TRBD1 (5 bases). Trimming pared 2 bases from V and 0 bases from J, leaving 19 bases between. Germline CDR1 DFQATT, CDR2 SNEGSKA (reference sequence). This CDR3 spans 17 amino acids.

This clonotype was picked up a small number of times. The chain couples TRBV27 to TRBJ2-2, with 7 bases that match TRBD2. Germline CDR1 MNHEY, CDR2 SMNVEV (reference sequence). V shed 1 base and J 2 bases; nucleotides not matched to a gene: 4. This CDR3 contains 16 residues. In DNA, the CDR3 is TGTGCCAGCAGTTTATTCGGGACTACTAACACCGGGGAGCTGTTTTTT. Its translation is CASSLFGTTNTGELFF.

The V gene is TRBV9, the J gene TRBJ2-3; TRBD2 matches 11 bases. CDR1 SGDLS and CDR2 YYNGEE come from the germline V gene. Unmatched junction bases numbered 6, after V lost 1 base and J lost 5 bases. The CDR3 extends over 16 amino acids. CDR3 in amino acids: CASSVQTSGVKDTQYF. Here the CDR3 DNA reads TGTGCCAGCAGCGTACAGACTAGCGGGGTTAAAGATACGCAGTATTTT.

This clonotype has a handful of counts. The J gene is TRBJ2-1, the V gene TRBV5-1; no clear D. This CDR3 has 12 residues. V lost 3 bases and J lost 8, with 9 bases in between. The germline gives CDR1 SGHRS, CDR2 YFSETQ. The DNA of the CDR3 is TGCGCCAGCAGCTACTCCTTCCATGAGCAGTTCTTC. Translated, it gives CASSYSFHEQFF.

This clonotype has more than one count but fewer than ten. The V call is TRBV6-5, the J call TRBJ2-7; the match to TRBD1 covers 9 bases. This CDR3 is 15 amino acids long. After removal of 0 bases from V and 6 bases from J, the junction contained 6 bases not matched to a gene. Germline assignment: CDR1 MNHEY and CDR2 SVGAGI. The CDR3 loop is CASSYSYRGHGEQYF. The CDR3 region has the DNA TGTGCCAGCAGTTACTCCTACAGGGGGCACGGCGAGCAGTACTTC.

V gene TRBV18 combines with J gene TRBJ1-2; D perhaps matches TRBD1 (5 bases). Per the germline V gene, CDR1 is KGHSH and CDR2 is LQKENI. V was pared by 1 base and J by 7 bases, with 16 bases between. This CDR3 comprises 15 residues. Here the CDR3 reads CASSPLVQGGIGYTF. DNA for the CDR3: TGTGCCAGCTCACCACTAGTCCAGGGCGGGATTGGCTACACCTTC.

The chain is built from TRBV27 and TRBJ2-7, with 12 bases that match TRBD2. The ends lost 5 bases at V and 6 bases at J; junction bases unmatched: 8. The CDR3 is 15 residues long. Germline V CDR1 and CDR2: MNHEY, SMNVEV (reference sequence). CDR3 nucleotide sequence: TGTGCCAGCAGTCCCTCTAGCGGGGGGGCTGGCGAGCAGTACTTC. This sequence encodes CASSPSSGGAGEQYF.

Details on this clonotype: A read error is possible here, since a much larger clone lies one base away. The chain combines TRBV7-2 with TRBJ2-3; tentatively, D is TRBD2 (5 bases). There are 14 residues in the CDR3. Germline CDR1 and CDR2: SGHTA and FQGNSA. Between the trimmed V and J ends, which lost 3 bases and 1 base, there was a span of 8 bases. This CDR3 reads CASSLVACTDTQYF. Written as DNA, the CDR3 is TGTGCCAGCAGCTTGGTAGCGTGCACAGATACGCAGTATTTT.

The rearrangement joins TRBV12-3 or TRBV12-4 to TRBJ2-1; the match to TRBD2 covers 9 bases. With 3 bases clipped from V and 3 bases from J, the junction kept 3 bases outside the gene matches. The CDR3 has 15 amino acids. CDR3 nucleotide sequence: TGTGCCAGCAGTTTTTCTAGCGGGGACTACAATGAGCAGTTCTTC. Its translation: CASSFSSGDYNEQFF.